The 23 T cell receptor beta chains reported below all come from one sample, sequenced in a study of shared clonotypes between healthy human individuals. The data were produced by immunoSEQ multiplex PCR, yet TCRdb's version contains in-frame clones alone and is incomplete. The sample records some 2,500,000 clones, roughly 93% being singletons. Sequenced input: naive CD4+ T cells from PBMCs. Sample subset: CD45RA+ positively selected. The receptor set was obtained from a man younger than 30 in good health. Some clones in this sample may be carry-over from other donors' samples.

The chain combines TRBV4-1 with TRBJ1-6, with D possibly being TRBD1 (5 bases). Germline V CDR1 and CDR2: MGHRA, YSYEKL. The V gene lost 2 bases and the J gene lost 5 bases, with 10 bases spanning the gap. CDR3 length: 15 amino acids. CDR3 residues: CASSQRDGDNSPLHF. The CDR3 DNA follows: TGCGCCAGCAGCCAACGGGACGGGGATAATTCACCCCTCCACTTT.

The V call is TRBV7-9, the J call TRBJ2-1, with 9 bases that match TRBD2. After removal of 4 bases from V and 8 bases from J, the junction contained 18 bases not matched to a gene. Germline lookup yields CDR1 SEHNR and CDR2 FQNEAQ (reference sequence). CDR3 size: 18 residues. CDR3 in DNA: TGTGCCAGCAGCTCCCCAATTATAGGTAGCGGGAGTCTGGATGAGCAGTTCTTC. Encoded protein: CASSSPIIGSGSLDEQFF.

The rearrangement links TRBV5-1 to TRBJ1-2; possible D gene TRBD1, 5 bases. The V end was cut by 0 bases, the J end by 4 bases, with 13 bases between. The CDR3 runs to 15 residues. Germline V gives CDR1 SGHRS, CDR2 YFSETQ. Written as DNA, the CDR3 is TGCGCCAGCAGCTTGGACAGGCTGCTTGGCTATGGCTACACCTTC. This sequence encodes CASSLDRLLGYGYTF.

Comments on this clone: Its ends do not fully match the called genes, so a read error is possible. The chain uses TRBV9 and TRBJ2-1; 7 positions agree with TRBD1. This CDR3 is built from 14 residues. The V gene's germline CDR1 is SGDLS and CDR2 YYNGEE. The CDR3 protein is CASSVGQVYNEQFF. DNA for the CDR3: TGTGCTAGCAGCGTAGGACAGGTTTACAATGAGCAGTTCTTC.

The V and J genes are TRBV2 and TRBJ1-2; D gene unclear. CDR1 SNHLY and CDR2 FYNNEI come from the germline V gene. The CDR3 extends over 12 amino acids. V was cut by 11 bases and J by 11 bases, with 21 bases left in between. CDR3 sequence reads: CAGDSGSERYTF. The CDR3 region has the DNA TGTGCCGGAGACTCGGGGAGCGAAAGGTACACCTTC.

The V and J genes are TRBV6-6 and TRBJ2-7; 8 bases match TRBD1. The CDR3 is 15 residues long. V was clipped by 2 bases and J by 6 bases; unmatched bases: 9. In germline, CDR1 is MNHNY, CDR2 SVGAGI (reference sequence). CDR3 DNA: TGTGCCAGCAGTTACCCGCTTGGACAGGGCTCCGAGCAGTACTTC. Translating it yields CASSYPLGQGSEQYF.

The count of this clone is one. V gene TRBV6-5 combines with J gene TRBJ2-7, with TRBD2 matching 7 bases. Germline V gene lookup returns CDR1 MNHEY and CDR2 SVGAGI. This CDR3 spans 14 amino acids. Trimming cost V 4 bases and J 0 bases; bases outside gene matches: 3. The CDR3 sequence: CASSLGGVSYEQYF. Here the CDR3 DNA reads TGTGCCAGCAGTTTGGGGGGGGTCTCCTACGAGCAGTACTTC.

The genes are TRBV28 and TRBJ2-1; D unclear. The CDR3 spans 12 residues. Germline V gene data show CDR1 as MDHEN and CDR2 as SYDVKM. Trimming pared 6 bases from V and 5 bases from J, leaving 8 bases between. The DNA for the CDR3 is TGTGCCAGCAGGCAAACTAACAATGAGCAGTTCTTC. Protein product: CASRQTNNEQFF. Complete variable domain (other parts from reference TRBV28 and TRBJ2-1): DVKVTQSSRYLVKRTGEKVFLECVQDMDHENMFWYRQDPGLGLRLIYFSYDVKMKEKGDIPEGYSVSREKKERFSLILESASTNQTSMYLCASRQTNNEQFFGPGTRLTVL.

Points on this clone: Other nucleotide sequences from this sample produce the same CDR3. The chain couples TRBV11-2 to TRBJ2-1; 9 bases line up with TRBD2. After removal of 4 bases from V and 0 bases from J, the junction contained 4 bases not matched to a gene. CDR1 and CDR2 (germline): SGHAT, FQNNGV. This CDR3 has 16 residues. CDR3: CASSSLAGSSYNEQFF. CDR3 in DNA: TGTGCCAGCAGCTCCCTAGCGGGAAGCTCCTACAATGAGCAGTTCTTC.

V gene TRBV7-3 combines with J gene TRBJ2-7; D may be TRBD2 (6 bases). V was clipped by 2 bases and J by 7 bases, with 15 bases between them. CDR3 length equals 14 residues. The germline CDR1 and CDR2 sequences are SGHTA and FQGTGA. Here the CDR3 DNA reads TGTGCCAGCAGCTTATTTAAGGTCGGAGGGGAGCAGTACTTC. Protein sequence: CASSLFKVGGEQYF. Full variable domain (remainder filled in from reference TRBV7-3 and TRBJ2-7): GAGVSQTPSNKVTEKGKYVELRCDPISGHTALYWYRQSLGQGPEFLIYFQGTGAADDSGLPNDRFFAVRPEGSVSTLKIQRTERGDSAVYLCASSLFKVGGEQYFGPGTRLTVT.

Only a few counts were recorded for this clone. This chain uses TRBV2 with TRBJ1-5; D unclear. V lost 4 bases and J 11 bases, leaving 9 bases between the germline ends. Per germline, CDR1 SNHLY and CDR2 FYNNEI. The length of the CDR3 is 11 residues. As DNA, the CDR3 is TGTGCCAGCAGTGGGGGTCTGACCCAGCATTTT. Its translation: CASSGGLTQHF.

This chain uses TRBV28 with TRBJ2-6; D not resolved. The V gene lost 5 bases and the J gene lost 0 bases, with 14 bases spanning the gap. This CDR3 comprises 17 residues. Germline V gene lookup returns CDR1 MDHEN and CDR2 SYDVKM. CDR3 in DNA: TGTGCCAGCAGTCGGCAGTTCGTGAGCTCTGGGGCCAACGTCCTGACTTTC. Translating it yields CASSRQFVSSGANVLTF.

Note on this clone: The junction does not match germline at one end; this may be a read error. The chain uses TRBV5-4 and TRBJ2-7; the D call may be TRBD1 or TRBD2 (6 bases each). This CDR3 is built from 16 residues. From germline, CDR1 is SGHNT and CDR2 YYREEE (reference sequence). The CDR3 here is CASSLAGGGISYEQYF. As DNA, the CDR3 is TGTGCCAGCAGTTTGGCCGGGGGCGGGATCTCCTACGAGCAGTACTTC.

As to this clone: This sample also contains other DNA sequences that code for the same CDR3. The V gene is TRBV28, the J gene TRBJ1-2; no clear D gene. CDR1 is MDHEN, CDR2 SYDVKM, per germline. V gave up 2 bases and J gave up 1 base, with 2 bases separating them. The CDR3 has 12 residues. The DNA of the CDR3 is TGTGCCAGCAGTTTAGGTAACTATGGCTACACCTTC. Amino acids: CASSLGNYGYTF.

V and J are TRBV18 and TRBJ1-1; no clear D gene. Germline loops: CDR1 KGHSH, CDR2 LQKENI. The CDR3 is 13 residues long. Trimming took off 1 base at V and 7 bases at J, with 10 bases between the two ends. The CDR3 bases are TGTGCCAGCTCACCACAGGTGACGGTTGAAGCTTTCTTT. This codes for CASSPQVTVEAFF.

V and J are TRBV10-3 and TRBJ2-1; D may correspond to TRBD1 or TRBD2 (5 bases each). Trimming took off 3 bases at V and 2 bases at J, with 14 bases between the two ends. The CDR3 sequence is 16 residues long. Germline V lookup: CDR1 ENHRY, CDR2 SYGVKD. CDR3 in amino acids: CAISDGTFTAYNEQFF. As DNA, the CDR3 is TGTGCCATCAGTGATGGGACGTTCACCGCCTACAATGAGCAGTTCTTC.

The genes are TRBV7-2 and TRBJ2-1; 13 nucleotides line up with TRBD2. This CDR3 is 16 amino acids long. CDR1 and CDR2 from the germline V gene are SGHTA and FQGNSA. V was clipped by 1 base and J by 10 bases; unmatched bases: 7. The DNA for the CDR3 is TGTGCCAGCAGCTTAGTGGGGACTAGCGGGAAAGACGAGCAGTTCTTC. It codes for CASSLVGTSGKDEQFF. Combining the CDR3 with reference TRBV7-2 and TRBJ2-1 gives the whole variable domain GAGVSQSPSNKVTEKGKDVELRCDPISGHTALYWYRQSLGQGLEFLIYFQGNSAPDKSGLPSDRFSAERTGGSVSTLTIQRTQQEDSAVYLCASSLVGTSGKDEQFFGPGTRLTVL.

The V and J genes are TRBV30 and TRBJ1-4; D remains unclear. The CDR3 spans 13 residues. From germline, CDR1 is GTSNPN and CDR2 SVGIG (reference sequence). V was pared by 0 bases and J by 14 bases, with 16 bases between. CDR3 protein: CAWSVVRGFSLFF. The CDR3 DNA sequence: TGTGCCTGGAGTGTGGTACGGGGATTTAGCCTGTTTTTT. Drawing the rest from reference TRBV30 and TRBJ1-4, the complete variable domain is SQTIHQWPATLVQPVGSPLSLECTVEGTSNPNLYWYRQAAGRGLQLLFYSVGIGQISSEVPQNLSASRPQDRQFILSSKKLLLSDSGFYLCAWSVVRGFSLFFGSGTQLSVL.

The DNA of the CDR3 is TGCGCCAGCAGCCACCGGACAGGGGCCGAAGAGACCCAGTACTTC. This encodes CASSHRTGAEETQYF. The chain couples TRBV4-1 to TRBJ2-5, with TRBD1 identical over 9 bases. V gave up 3 bases and J gave up 3 bases; unmatched junction bases: 5. The germline V gene has CDR1 MGHRA and CDR2 YSYEKL. The CDR3 loop spans 15 amino acids.

V and J are TRBV6-1 and TRBJ1-5, with 7 bases lining up with TRBD1. CDR1 and CDR2 from the germline V gene are MNHNS and SASEGT. With 7 bases clipped from V and 6 bases from J, the junction kept 6 bases outside the gene matches. The CDR3 runs to 13 residues. CDR3 in amino acids: CASNNTGVQPQHF. CDR3 bases: TGTGCCAGCAATAACACAGGGGTTCAGCCCCAGCATTTT.

This chain links TRBV18 with TRBJ2-5; D is perhaps TRBD1 (6 bases). V gave up 6 bases and J gave up 4 bases, with 15 bases separating them. CDR1 and CDR2 (germline): KGHSH, LQKENI. This CDR3 contains 14 residues. The CDR3 DNA follows: TGTGCCAGCTCGCTCTCAACAGGGCCAGAGACCCAGTACTTC. This sequence encodes CASSLSTGPETQYF.

The chain is built from TRBV19 and TRBJ2-1; unclear D gene. Trimming removed 6 bases at V and 9 bases at J, with 21 bases between. Germline CDR1 reads LNHDA; CDR2 reads SQIVND (reference sequence). This CDR3 spans 15 amino acids. The CDR3 DNA reads as TGTGCCAGTAGCAATCCCCAACCTCCTAGTTTTGAGCAGTTCTTC. Translating gives CASSNPQPPSFEQFF. The full variable domain, its missing parts supplied by reference TRBV19 and TRBJ2-1, is DGGITQSPKYLFRKEGQNVTLSCEQNLNHDAMYWYRQDPGQGLRLIYYSQIVNDFQKGDIAEGYSVSREKKESFPLTVTSAQKNPTAFYLCASSNPQPPSFEQFFGPGTRLTVL.

The CDR3 nucleotides are TGCGCCAGCAGCTCGGGACAGGGCCCTGGTGGCTACACCTTC. This gives the protein CASSSGQGPGGYTF. This chain uses TRBV5-1 with TRBJ1-2; the match to TRBD1 covers 9 bases. V shed 3 bases, J shed 7 bases, and the junction held 7 bases outside the gene matches. The CDR3 sequence is 14 residues long. Germline V CDR1 and CDR2: SGHRS, YFSETQ.